Sequencing of this T cell receptor beta chain was carried out in a study of T cell responses to AZD1222 COVID-19 vaccine (dated by TCRdb to about 2021). Describing the broader study: Because spike-specific TCR depth and breadth did not differ between the two schedules, AZD1222 recipients who got a second dose at roughly 4 weeks were pooled with those who got a second dose at roughly 12 weeks. Trial participants were enrolled into age subgroups of 18-55, 56-69 and 70-plus years, which contained about 150, 28 and 57 TCR-sequenced participants, respectively. A total of more than 230 trial participants underwent TCR sequencing, of whom some 210 received two doses of AZD1222 and around 26 received two doses of the MenACWY control vaccine.

Comments on this clone: What antigen it recognizes has not been identified. No quality values exist for individual bases; no much larger clone is one base distant.

The CDR3 regions of human TCRbeta chains were analyzed by immunosequencing. Turning to the authors' computational methods: Repertoire TCRs were checked for matches against a reference library of SARS-CoV-2-specific TCRs that had been generated using the MIRA antigen-specificity platform. Breadth was defined as the fraction of unique TCRs that were SARS-CoV-2-associated, and depth was defined as the fraction of total T cells that were SARS-CoV-2-associated. Each spike-specific TCR was assigned to its reactive spike region and to a CD4 or CD8 class using the MIRA data. Log10-transformed breadth and depth values were compared by one-way ANOVA with Sidak's multiple comparisons tests. TCRdb took this table from immuneACCESS and kept in-frame rearrangements with V and J called. Such tables lack part of the clones; where checked against another copy, unresolved V genes explain under half of the gap, and the rest is unexplained. V, J and clone size reflect that table, while D and trimming were determined from the DNA. The sample contains approximately 140,000 clones, roughly 91% of them found a single time. Less than 2% of the sample belongs to the ten largest clones.

Summary of the overall study and its limitations: A significant rise in spike-specific TCR breadth and depth was observed after two AZD1222 doses relative to day 0 and relative to MenACWY recipients. Vaccine-associated CD4 TCRs spanned the whole spike protein, with dominant responses in regions 160-218 and 743-854. Participants were mostly white British and included more females than males, and it was suggested by the authors that clonal diversity may have been underestimated. The 56-69-year group was small, and its depth increase did not reach significance, likely because of low power. Conclusions about previously exposed vaccinees were limited because only six AZD1222 recipients were SARS-CoV-2 seropositive at baseline. Because no day 14 peak-response samples were available, repertoires were characterized only after the peak T cell response. Reportedly, almost half of the unique spike-specific TCRs recognized epitopes lying outside the regions that are mutated in the B.1.351 and B.1.1.7 variants.

The sample's time point, from its label and the paper: baseline before first vaccination. Vaccinee samples came from UK trials COV001 and COV002, including a single-blind randomized controlled phase 2/3 trial of AZD1222 (ChAdOx1 nCoV-19) in healthy adults. Trial participant PBMC samples were collected at day 0 and day 28 after the second dose for TCRbeta chain sequencing. The CDR3 holds 13 amino acids from the cysteine to the phenylalanine. CDR3 DNA only is kept here, 39 bases in frame from base 1. The germline V gene (reference sequence) provides CDR1 LGHDT and CDR2 YNNKEL. V was cut back by 4 bases and J by 6 bases, leaving a gap of 12 bases between them.

This receptor was taken from an adult in good health. The sample was peripheral blood, taken on day 0 of AZD1222 vaccination. The chain is assembled from TRBV3-1 (or the pseudogene TRBV3-2) and TRBJ1-1, and the D gene may be TRBD1, 6 bases matching. The CDR3 reads as follows: CASSRPEGAEAFF. Here is the DNA: TGTGCCAGCAGCCGACCTGAGGGGGCTGAAGCTTTCTTT.